This T cell receptor beta chain emerged from a study of blood T cells in healthy people across ages. PCR was performed a second time for roughly 7 to 12 cycles using a sample-barcoded 5' primer and a J-beta primer mix. TCRdb used MiXCR to reprocess the 5' RACE reads, holding one entry per CDR3 protein. The sample includes roughly 1.5 million distinct CDR3 sequences, around 40% of them seen just once. This CDR3 has 15 amino acids. Germline loops: CDR1 SGHRS, CDR2 YFSETQ. Between the trimmed V and J ends, which lost 6 bases and 2 bases, there was a span of 16 bases. The clonotype was recovered from a woman aged 18-30 years in good health. The chain employs TRBV5-1 and TRBJ2-3; tentatively, D is TRBD2 (6 bases). Input material: blood. CDR3 coding DNA: TGCGCCAGCACCCGAAGCGGGCTAAACACAGATACGCAGTATTTT. It specifies CASTRSGLNTDTQYF.